This T cell receptor beta chain was retrieved from a study of CD8 T cells in ankylosing spondylitis. By quantitative 5'-RACE with molecular barcodes, the TCR beta libraries were made. TCRdb recomputed calls from the 5' RACE reads with MiXCR, one row per CDR3 protein. The sample carries about 150,000 distinct CDR3 sequences, 40% to 50% recorded once. Worth noting for this clonotype: Antigen unknown.

Findings and limits, study-wide: Disease-linked clones were reportedly significantly enriched in matched ankylosing spondylitis synovial fluid. The disease-linked clones had a CD8+ phenotype and low blood frequencies.

The germline V gene encodes CDR1 SGHAT and CDR2 FQNNGV. This CDR3 spans 18 amino acids. V was pared by 6 bases and J by 1 base, with 12 bases of the junction left unmatched. The clonotype originates from a male donor with ankylosing spondylitis. The chain links TRBV11-2 to TRBJ2-5; 12 nucleotides line up with TRBD2. Sample: synovial fluid, either unsorted or a sorted T cell fraction (not recorded which). The CDR3 bases are TGTGCCAGCAGTCCCTCCTGGCTAGCGGGAGGGCCCCAAGAGACCCAGTACTTC. Amino acids: CASSPSWLAGGPQETQYF.